Below, 5 T cell receptor beta chains from the same sample are listed, as sequenced in a study of stem cell transplantation in POMP-related autoinflammatory disease. Assay used: immunoSEQ multiplex PCR; TCRdb lists only in-frame clones, some missing. The repertoire holds 68,000 or so clones, roughly 90% seen once, with about 0.69% in the top ten. This sample comprised CD4+ T cells from PBMCs, obtained after stem cell transplantation. The source is a human patient with POMP-related autoinflammation and immune dysregulation (PRAID). The graft donor may have contributed some T cells.

The chain couples TRBV19 to TRBJ1-2; D remains unclear. Trimming shortened V by 5 bases and J by 4 bases, and 8 bases separated the two germline ends. Germline V gives CDR1 LNHDA, CDR2 SQIVND (reference sequence). The CDR3 is 12 residues long. CDR3 protein: CASSRGAYGYTF. CDR3 coding DNA: TGTGCCAGTAGTCGGGGAGCCTATGGCTACACCTTC.

The chain uses TRBV3-1 (or the pseudogene TRBV3-2) and TRBJ1-4, with D possibly being TRBD1 (6 bases). The V gene's germline CDR1 is LGHDT and CDR2 YNNKEL (reference sequence). Trimming removed 1 base at V and 0 bases at J, with 21 bases between. CDR3 length: 20 residues. The DNA for the CDR3 is TGTGCCAGCAGCCAAGGTCGTGGCAGGGGATGGCTAACAACTAATGAAAAACTGTTTTTT. Encoded protein: CASSQGRGRGWLTTNEKLFF.

The chain has TRBV19 and TRBJ1-1; possible D gene TRBD1, 5 bases. The germline CDR1 and CDR2 sequences are LNHDA and SQIVND (reference sequence). The V gene lost 2 bases and the J gene lost 4 bases, with 11 bases spanning the gap. There are 14 residues in the CDR3. Here the CDR3 reads CASSIKGMGTEAFF. In nucleotides, the CDR3 is TGTGCCAGTAGTATAAAGGGGATGGGCACTGAAGCTTTCTTT.

This clone occurred once. This chain joins TRBV2 and TRBJ2-7, with 8 bases aligning to TRBD1. Unmatched junction bases numbered 3, after V lost 6 bases and J lost 2 bases. CDR3 length: 13 amino acids. Germline V lookup: CDR1 SNHLY, CDR2 FYNNEI. This chain's CDR3 is CASRATGAYEQYF. CDR3 coding DNA: TGTGCCAGCAGGGCGACAGGGGCCTACGAGCAGTACTTC.

The rearrangement links TRBV7-8 to TRBJ2-2, with 7 nucleotides matching TRBD1. The CDR3 spans 16 residues. The germline V gene encodes CDR1 SGHVS and CDR2 FQNEAQ. The J segment lost 2 bases and the V segment lost 5 bases, leaving 8 bases of the junction unmatched. CDR3 in DNA: TGTGCCAGCAGCCCCCGACCAGGGGGAAACACCGGGGAGCTGTTTTTT. Protein sequence: CASSPRPGGNTGELFF.